The clone carrying this T cell receptor (beta chain) was counted many times. Each individual donor underwent a draw of around 9.8 milliliters of peripheral blood. The data were obtained in a study of blood T cells in healthy people across ages. At the level of the study: The template switching approach captured approximately one barcoded beta molecule for every two T cells.

The second PCR ran about 6 to 12 cycles with a sample-barcoded 5' primer and J-beta primers. TCRdb re-called the 5' RACE reads with MiXCR, one entry per CDR3 protein. The sample lists 1.5 million to 2 million distinct CDR3 sequences, roughly 30% occurring once. The germline gives CDR1 ENHRY, CDR2 SYGVKD. V lost 6 bases, J lost 7 bases, and 7 bases stayed unmatched. The CDR3 runs to 14 residues. Sequenced input: blood. This clonotype was sampled from a woman aged 25 to 45 in good health. The chain recombines TRBV10-3 with TRBJ2-7; 12 bases line up with TRBD2. CDR3 nucleotides: TGTGCCATCAGAGAGGGACTAGCGGGTATAGAGCAGTACTTC. It encodes CAIREGLAGIEQYF.